This TCR beta chain stems from a study of human T cells and chemical hapten exposure. In regard to this clonotype: Its matching antigen is unknown.

Whole-study results and caveats: There were significantly more large CDR3 similarity clusters among expanded TCRs than among controls.

V was trimmed by 2 bases and J by 1 base, leaving 6 bases between them. Per germline, CDR1 LGHNA and CDR2 YSLEER. There are 13 residues in the CDR3. Specified time point: pre-sensitization, week 0. The sample's treatment: therapeutic diphenylcyclopropenone sensitization with weekly scalp DPC. TCRdb ran MiXCR on the RACE reads and lists one entry per CDR3 protein. The data contain 95,000 to 150,000 distinct CDR3 sequences, about 13% of them singletons. Sequenced here: whole blood, sampled in connection with sensitization to the hapten diphenylcyclopropenone (DPC). The TCR comes from a young woman with alopecia areata. Some clones in this sample may be carry-over from other donors' samples. The chain carries TRBV4-3 and TRBJ2-7; D is ambiguous. The CDR3 is CASSQHLSYEQYF. The CDR3 DNA reads TGCGCCAGCAGCCAACACTTATCCTACGAGCAGTACTTC.